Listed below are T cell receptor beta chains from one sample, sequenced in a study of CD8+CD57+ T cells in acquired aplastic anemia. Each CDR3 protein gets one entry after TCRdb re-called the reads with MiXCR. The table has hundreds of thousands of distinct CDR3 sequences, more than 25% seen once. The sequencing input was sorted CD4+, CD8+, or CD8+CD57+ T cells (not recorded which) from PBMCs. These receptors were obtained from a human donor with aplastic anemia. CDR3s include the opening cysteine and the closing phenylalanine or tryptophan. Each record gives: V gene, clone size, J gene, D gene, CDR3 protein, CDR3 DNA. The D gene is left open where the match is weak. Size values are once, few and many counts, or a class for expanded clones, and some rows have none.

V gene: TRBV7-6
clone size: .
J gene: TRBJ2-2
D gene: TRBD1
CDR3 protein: CASSYGQGFNTGELFF
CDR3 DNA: TGTGCCAGCAGCTACGGACAGGGGTTTAACACCGGGGAGCTGTTTTTT

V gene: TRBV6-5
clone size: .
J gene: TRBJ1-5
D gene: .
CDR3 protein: CASSSRVNQPQHF
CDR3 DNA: TGTGCCAGCAGTTCGCGGGTCAATCAGCCCCAGCATTTT

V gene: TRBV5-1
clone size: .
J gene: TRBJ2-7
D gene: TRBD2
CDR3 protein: CASSLQAGGTYEQYF
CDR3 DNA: TGCGCCAGCAGCTTGCAAGCGGGGGGAACCTACGAGCAGTACTTC

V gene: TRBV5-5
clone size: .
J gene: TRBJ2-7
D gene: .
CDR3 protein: CASSTEADGSEQYF
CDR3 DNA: TGTGCCAGCAGCACGGAAGCGGACGGATCCGAGCAGTACTTC

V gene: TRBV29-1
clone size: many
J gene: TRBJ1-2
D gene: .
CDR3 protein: CSADVGTLYGYTF
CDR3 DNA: TGCAGCGCCGACGTGGGGACCCTCTATGGCTACACCTTC

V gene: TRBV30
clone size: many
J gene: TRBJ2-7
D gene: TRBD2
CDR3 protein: CAWRGEGEQYF
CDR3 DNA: TGTGCCTGGAGGGGGGAGGGCGAGCAGTACTTC

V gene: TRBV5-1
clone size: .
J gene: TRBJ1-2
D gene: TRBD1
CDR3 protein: CASSFESGQVSYGYTF
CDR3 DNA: TGCGCCAGCAGCTTCGAATCGGGACAGGTAAGCTATGGCTACACCTTC

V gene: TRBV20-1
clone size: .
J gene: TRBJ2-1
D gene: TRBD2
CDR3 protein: CSARPSATSAAYSYNEQFF
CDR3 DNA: TGCAGTGCTAGACCCAGTGCGACTAGCGCCGCATACTCCTACAATGAGCAGTTCTTC

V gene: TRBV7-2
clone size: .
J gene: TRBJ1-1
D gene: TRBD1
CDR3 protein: CASSLRRGTGILRTEAFF
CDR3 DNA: TGTGCCAGCAGCTTACGTCGTGGGACAGGGATCCTTCGGACTGAAGCTTTCTTT

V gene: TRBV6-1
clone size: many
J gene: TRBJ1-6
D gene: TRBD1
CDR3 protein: CASSQDRDRGASPLHF
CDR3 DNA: TGTGCCAGCAGCCAAGATCGGGACAGGGGAGCCTCACCCCTCCACTTT

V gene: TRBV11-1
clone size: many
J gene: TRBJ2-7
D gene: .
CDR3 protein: CASSPDLSSSYEQYF
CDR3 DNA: TGTGCCAGCAGCCCCGACTTGAGTAGCTCCTACGAGCAGTACTTC

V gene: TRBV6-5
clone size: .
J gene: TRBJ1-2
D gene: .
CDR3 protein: CASSYAGNYGYTF
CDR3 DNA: TGTGCCAGCAGTTACGCGGGAAACTATGGCTACACCTTC

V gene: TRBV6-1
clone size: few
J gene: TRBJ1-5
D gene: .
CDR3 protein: CASSPLVRPYQPQHF
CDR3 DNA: TGTGCCAGCAGCCCCCTCGTACGTCCATATCAGCCCCAGCATTTT

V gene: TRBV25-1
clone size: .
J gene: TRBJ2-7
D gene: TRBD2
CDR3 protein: CASRISGRDYEQYF
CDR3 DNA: TGTGCCAGCAGGATTAGCGGGAGGGACTACGAGCAGTACTTC

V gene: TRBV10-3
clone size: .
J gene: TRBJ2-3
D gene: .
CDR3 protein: CAISESMTGDTDTQYF
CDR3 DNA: TGTGCCATCAGTGAGTCAATGACGGGGGACACAGATACGCAGTATTTT

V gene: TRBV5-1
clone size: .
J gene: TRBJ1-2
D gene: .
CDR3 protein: CASSFSVNYGYTF
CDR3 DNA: TGCGCCAGCAGCTTTTCAGTTAACTATGGCTACACCTTC

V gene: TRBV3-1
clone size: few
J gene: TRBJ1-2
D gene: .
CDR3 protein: CASSHQAASQGYGYTF
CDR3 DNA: TGTGCCAGCAGCCACCAAGCTGCATCACAGGGCTATGGCTACACCTTC

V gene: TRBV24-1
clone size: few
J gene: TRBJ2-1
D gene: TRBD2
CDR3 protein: CSGGGQGYEQFF
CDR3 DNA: TGCAGTGGCGGGGGGCAGGGCTATGAGCAGTTCTTC

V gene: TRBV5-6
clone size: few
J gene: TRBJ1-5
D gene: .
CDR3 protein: CASSLFTDNQPQHF
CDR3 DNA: TGTGCCAGCAGCTTGTTTACCGACAATCAGCCCCAGCATTTT

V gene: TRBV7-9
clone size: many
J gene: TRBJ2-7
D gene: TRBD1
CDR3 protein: CASSGPDRGHYEQYF
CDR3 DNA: TGTGCCAGCAGCGGGCCGGACAGGGGTCACTACGAGCAGTACTTC

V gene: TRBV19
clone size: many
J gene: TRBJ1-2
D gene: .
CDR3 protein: CASSALGRGYGYTF
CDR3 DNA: TGTGCCAGTAGCGCCCTTGGACGGGGCTATGGCTACACCTTC

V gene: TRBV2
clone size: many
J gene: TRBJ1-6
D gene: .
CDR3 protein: CASQPRDSNSPLHF
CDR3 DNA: TGTGCCAGCCAACCTCGGGACTCCAATTCACCCCTCCACTTT

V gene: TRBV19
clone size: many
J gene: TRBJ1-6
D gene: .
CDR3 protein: CASSLQTGPLHF
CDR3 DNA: TGTGCCAGTAGTCTCCAAACAGGGCCCCTCCACTTT

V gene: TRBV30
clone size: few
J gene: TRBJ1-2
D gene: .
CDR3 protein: CAWTPGEHGYTF
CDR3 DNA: TGTGCCTGGACCCCCGGGGAGCATGGCTACACCTTC

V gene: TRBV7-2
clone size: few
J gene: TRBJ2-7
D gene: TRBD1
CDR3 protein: CASSTGTGAFYEQYF
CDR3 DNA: TGTGCCAGCAGCACCGGGACAGGGGCATTCTACGAGCAGTACTTC

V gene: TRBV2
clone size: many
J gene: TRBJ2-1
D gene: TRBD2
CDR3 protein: CASSVGGSYNEQFF
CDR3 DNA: TGTGCCAGCAGTGTCGGGGGGAGCTACAATGAGCAGTTCTTC

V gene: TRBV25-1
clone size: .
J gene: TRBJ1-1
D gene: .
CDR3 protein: CASSAGASRNAEAFF
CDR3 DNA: TGTGCCAGCAGCGCGGGGGCGAGTAGGAACGCTGAAGCTTTCTTT

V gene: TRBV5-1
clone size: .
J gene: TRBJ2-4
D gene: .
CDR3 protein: CASSLSTGAPNIQYF
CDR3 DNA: TGCGCCAGCAGCTTGAGTACGGGGGCACCAAACATTCAGTACTTC

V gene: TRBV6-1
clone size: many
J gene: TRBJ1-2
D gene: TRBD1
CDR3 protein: CASSEGDRESSGYTF
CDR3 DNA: TGTGCCAGCAGTGAAGGGGACAGGGAGTCGAGTGGCTACACCTTC

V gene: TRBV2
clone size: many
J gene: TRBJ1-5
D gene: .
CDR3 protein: CASSEDRLITNQPQHF
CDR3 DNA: TGTGCCAGCAGTGAAGACCGACTTATTACGAATCAGCCCCAGCATTTT

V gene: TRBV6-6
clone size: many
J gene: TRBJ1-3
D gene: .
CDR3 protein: CAASASNTIYF
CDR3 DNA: TGTGCAGCCTCAGCGTCGAACACCATATATTTT

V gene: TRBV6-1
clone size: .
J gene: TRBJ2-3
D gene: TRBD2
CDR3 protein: CASEPGGGVYTDTQYF
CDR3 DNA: TGTGCCAGCGAGCCTGGGGGGGGTGTCTACACAGATACGCAGTATTTC

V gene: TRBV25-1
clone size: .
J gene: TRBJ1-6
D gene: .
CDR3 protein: CASSQTQFYNSPLHF
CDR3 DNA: TGTGCCAGCAGCCAGACCCAGTTCTATAATTCACCCCTCCACTTT

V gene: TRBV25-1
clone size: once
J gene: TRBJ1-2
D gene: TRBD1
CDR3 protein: CASSETPGQRYGYTF
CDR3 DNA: TGTGCCAGCAGTGAAACTCCGGGACAGAGATATGGCTACACCTTC

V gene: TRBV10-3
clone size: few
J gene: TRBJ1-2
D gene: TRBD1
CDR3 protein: CASRQGSYGYTF
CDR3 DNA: TGTGCCAGCAGACAGGGGAGCTATGGCTACACCTTC

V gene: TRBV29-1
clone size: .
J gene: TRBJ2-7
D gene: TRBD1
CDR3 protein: CSARQGAHEQYF
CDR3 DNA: TGCAGCGCAAGACAGGGGGCCCACGAGCAGTACTTC

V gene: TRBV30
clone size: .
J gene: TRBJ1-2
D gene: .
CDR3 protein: CAWSVLAGTYGYTF
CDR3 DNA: TGTGCCTGGAGTGTATTAGCAGGGACCTATGGCTACACCTTC

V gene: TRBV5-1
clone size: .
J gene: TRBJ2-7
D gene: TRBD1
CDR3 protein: CASSLDGQGAYEQYF
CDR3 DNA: TGCGCCAGCAGCTTGGACGGACAGGGGGCTTACGAGCAGTACTTC

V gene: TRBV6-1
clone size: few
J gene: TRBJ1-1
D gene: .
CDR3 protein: CASRLKMNTEAFF
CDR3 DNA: TGTGCCAGCAGGCTGAAGATGAACACTGAAGCTTTCTTT